This TCR beta chain was profiled in a study of T cell responses to AZD1222 COVID-19 vaccine. Sequencing was performed with immunoSEQ multiplex PCR; in TCRdb, only in-frame clones are kept and a portion is missing. The sample includes roughly 120,000 clones, more than 85% of them seen just once. CDR3 length: 12 amino acids. Germline V CDR1 and CDR2: MNHEY, SVGAGI. Trimming left V 8 bases short and J 8 bases short, with 12 bases between. As regards this clone: Its antigen is not identified.

Broader study findings: AZD1222 recipients seropositive at baseline numbered only five to seven. Clonal diversity may have been underestimated, and the donors were mostly white British, with more females than males.

The sequence derives from an adult who received the AZD1222 COVID-19 vaccine. The genes are TRBV6-5 and TRBJ1-4; D uncertain. The starting material was peripheral blood, obtained 28 days after the second AZD1222 dose. Written as DNA, the CDR3 is TGTGCCAGCGGTTTGGGTCCGGAAAAACTGTTTTTT. This translates into CASGLGPEKLFF.